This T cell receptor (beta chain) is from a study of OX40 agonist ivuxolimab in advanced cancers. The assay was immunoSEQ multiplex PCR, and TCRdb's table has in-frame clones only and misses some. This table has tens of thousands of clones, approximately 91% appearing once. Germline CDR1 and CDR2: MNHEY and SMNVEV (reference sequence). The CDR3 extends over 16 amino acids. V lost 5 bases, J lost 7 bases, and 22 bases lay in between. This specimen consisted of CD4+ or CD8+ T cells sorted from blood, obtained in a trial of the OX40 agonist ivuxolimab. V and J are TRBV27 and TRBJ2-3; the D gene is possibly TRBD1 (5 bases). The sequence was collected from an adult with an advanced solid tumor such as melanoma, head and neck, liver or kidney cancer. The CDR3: CASSPAAVRTTNTQYF. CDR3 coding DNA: TGTGCCAGCAGTCCGGCTGCGGTCAGGACAACAAATACGCAGTATTTT.